Below, one T cell receptor beta chain is given with its context. Its antigen remains unidentified. Per-nucleotide qualities are absent, and no much larger clonotype sits a single base away. Including the terminal cysteine and phenylalanine, the CDR3 comprises 16 residues. Just CDR3 DNA is preserved here, 48 bases in frame from base 1. The germline ends are 11 bases apart after V is trimmed by 3 bases and J by 0 bases. From a lookup of the germline V gene, CDR1 and CDR2 are SGHTA and FQGNSA. These data are taken from a study of STAT5B mutations in CD4+ large granular lymphocyte leukemia (dated by TCRdb to the early 2020s). At the level of the whole study: Among healthy controls, the CDR3 'QG' motif was associated with a particular HLA allele. The study compared the TCRbeta repertoires of patients with CD4+ T-cell large granular lymphocyte leukemia against the TCRbeta repertoires of healthy blood donors. Flow cytometry on FACSCanto II or FACSVerse confirmed that purified fractions exceeded 95% purity among lymphocytes. What the authors observed across the whole study: Greater clonality appeared to be present in CD4-sorted patient repertoires than in healthy CD4+ repertoires, and the difference was retained after the putative leukemic clones were removed. TRBV06-family usage was enriched among the top patient clones (8/27) compared with healthy controls (2/35). Data were not HLA-matched; higher clonality in CD4+ versus CD8+ T-LGLL could reflect the relatively small sample size. Main leukemic clonotypes were private to each patient, although about 25% appeared at low frequency in other patients' non-leukemic repertoires.

The immunoSEQ assay at survey resolution was used to sequence TCRbeta rearrangements from genomic DNA. The paper's processing steps were these. In the TCR sequencing data, the smallest productive clonotype frequency that could be detected was 2.59 x 10-5. Only productive TCRbeta rearrangements, defined as complete and in-frame sequences, were included in the analyses. Sample clonality was computed as Simpson clonality in the immunoSEQ Analyzer version 3.0. Clones were categorized by frequency as very rare, small, medium, large (1-20%) or hyperexpanded (>20%). Generation probabilities were estimated with OLGA 1.2.3, V-gene circos plots were generated with VDJtools, specificities were searched for in VDJdb, and CDR3 motifs were identified with GLIPH. The immuneACCESS repertoire file appears here via TCRdb, limited to in-frame rearrangements. These files lack a portion of the clones; in checked studies, under half of the deficit traces to unresolved V genes, and the cause of the others is not known. The V and J calls and clone size were taken over from that table, and D and trimming were inferred from the DNA. This sample is represented by about 25,000 clones; roughly 69% of them were singletons. About 9.8% of the sample comes from the top ten.

Buffy coats from 35 to 45 blood donors, supplied by the Finnish Red Cross blood service, were used as healthy controls. All TCR-sequenced material derived from peripheral blood: patient blood samples and healthy donor buffy coats. Peripheral blood mononuclear cells were isolated by Ficoll-Hypaque gradient centrifugation. For the healthy controls, CD4+ cells were obtained from buffy coats by magnetic purification. Genomic DNA was extracted with the Gentra Puregene Cell and Tissue kit and quantified on a Qubit 2.0 fluorometer. The sequencing input was CD4+ T cells from blood buffy coats. The clonotype was recovered from a human donor in good health. The chain is assembled from TRBV7-2 and TRBJ2-2, with a weak D call of TRBD1 (5 bases match). The CDR3 is CASSLWGRANTGELFF. Read as DNA, the sequence is TGTGCCAGCAGCTTGTGGGGCAGGGCGAACACCGGGGAGCTGTTTTTT.